This TCR beta chain was retrieved from a study of shared clonotypes between healthy human individuals. Whole-study context: Three plates were used per donor for CD4 naive, three for CD4 memory, two for CD8 naive and one for CD8 memory.

Replicate PCRs run on sorted subsets employed approximately 180 ng DNA, approximately 30,000 T cell genomes. Per the original data handling: ImmunoSEQ only sent back junction sequences with no quality scores, so filtering was done differently. Measured with immunoSEQ multiplex PCR; TCRdb has only the in-frame clones, and not every one. The V and J calls and clone size were taken over from that table, and D and trimming were inferred from the DNA. Of over 850,000 clones in the sample, around 82% were seen once. Study observations and caveats: Non-shared clonotypes displayed generation probabilities falling below those of clonotypes present in all four donors.

Details on this clone: The antigen remains unidentified.

V dropped 1 base and J dropped 6 bases, with 10 bases sitting between them. CDR3 length equals 13 residues. Germline CDR1 and CDR2: SGHVS and FQNEAQ. The V and J genes are TRBV7-8 and TRBJ2-7; D is perhaps TRBD2 (7 bases). This clonotype originated in a man aged 18 to 29 in good health. Some clones in this sample may be carry-over from other donors' samples. The sequencing input was memory CD4+ T cells from PBMCs. Subset reported: CD45RA-negative fraction. Here the CDR3 reads CASSLEGGVEQYF. DNA for the CDR3: TGTGCCAGCAGCTTAGAAGGGGGGGTCGAGCAGTACTTC. The full variable domain, its missing parts supplied by reference TRBV7-8 and TRBJ2-7, is GAGVSQSPRYKVAKRGQDVALRCDPISGHVSLFWYQQALGQGPEFLTYFQNEAQLDKSGLPSDRFFAERPEGSVSTLKIQRTQQEDSAVYLCASSLEGGVEQYFGPGTRLTVT.